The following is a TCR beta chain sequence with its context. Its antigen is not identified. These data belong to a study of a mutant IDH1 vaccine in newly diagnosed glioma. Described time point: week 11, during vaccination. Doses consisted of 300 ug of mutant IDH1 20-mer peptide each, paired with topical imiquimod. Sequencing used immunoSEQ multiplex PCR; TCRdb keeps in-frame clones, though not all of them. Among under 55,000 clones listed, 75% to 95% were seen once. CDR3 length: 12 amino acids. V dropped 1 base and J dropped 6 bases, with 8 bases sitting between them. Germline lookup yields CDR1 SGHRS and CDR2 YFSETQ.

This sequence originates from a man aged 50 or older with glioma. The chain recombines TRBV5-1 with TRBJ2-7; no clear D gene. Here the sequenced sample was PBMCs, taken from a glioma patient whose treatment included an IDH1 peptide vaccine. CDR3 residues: CASSLLGREQYF. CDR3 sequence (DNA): TGCGCCAGCAGCTTGCTGGGCCGCGAGCAGTACTTC.